This T cell receptor (beta chain) is from a study of blood T cell repertoires in COVID-19. Overall study context: PBMCs, B-cell-depleted T cells, or T cells were the source of the cDNA or gDNA that made up the material.

A few counts support this clone. Per the germline V gene, CDR1 is MNHEY and CDR2 is SVGAGI. The CDR3 is 14 residues long. V dropped 7 bases and J dropped 8; count of bases not matched to a gene: 9. The authors' processing: Reference gene primers were amplified, and this amplification served to estimate nucleated cell counts. The data were produced by immunoSEQ multiplex PCR, yet TCRdb's version contains in-frame clones alone and is incomplete. V and J calls and clone size are copied from that table; D and trimming were computed from the DNA. Here the sample spans approximately 62,000 clones, 76% being singletons.

The receptor's source is a woman aged 45 to 65 with active or convalescent COVID-19. Material for sequencing was peripheral blood. The genes are TRBV6-5 and TRBJ2-1, with 9 positions matching TRBD2. Written as DNA, the CDR3 is TGTGCCAGCAAGAGGGTAGCGGGAGCCCATGAGCAGTTCTTC. It translates to CASKRVAGAHEQFF.